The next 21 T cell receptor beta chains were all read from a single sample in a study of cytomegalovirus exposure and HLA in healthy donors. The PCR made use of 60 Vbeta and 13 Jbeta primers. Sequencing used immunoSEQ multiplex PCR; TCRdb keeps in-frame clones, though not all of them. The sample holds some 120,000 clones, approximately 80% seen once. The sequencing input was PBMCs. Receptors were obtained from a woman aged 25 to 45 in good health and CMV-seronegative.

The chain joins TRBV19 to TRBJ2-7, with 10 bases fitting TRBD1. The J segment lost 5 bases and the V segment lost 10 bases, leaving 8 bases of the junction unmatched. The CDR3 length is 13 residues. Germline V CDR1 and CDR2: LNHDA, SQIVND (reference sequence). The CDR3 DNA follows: TGTGCCACCGCGGACAGGGGGACTGACGAGCAGTACTTC. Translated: CATADRGTDEQYF.

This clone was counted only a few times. The CDR3 spells CASSLGASRPKPYGYTF. Here the CDR3 DNA reads TGTGCCAGCAGCCTAGGGGCCAGTCGGCCGAAGCCTTATGGCTACACCTTC. The chain has TRBV11-2 and TRBJ1-2; D is possibly TRBD1 (5 bases). The CDR3 covers 17 residues. Germline assignment: CDR1 SGHAT and CDR2 FQNNGV. V gave up 5 bases and J gave up 5 bases, with 24 bases separating them.

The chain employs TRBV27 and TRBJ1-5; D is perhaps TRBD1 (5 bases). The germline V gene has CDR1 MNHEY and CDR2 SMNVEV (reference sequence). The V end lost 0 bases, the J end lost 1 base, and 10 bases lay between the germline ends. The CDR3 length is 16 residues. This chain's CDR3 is CASSLSVTGSNQPQHF. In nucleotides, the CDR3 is TGTGCCAGCAGTTTATCGGTAACAGGAAGCAATCAGCCCCAGCATTTT.

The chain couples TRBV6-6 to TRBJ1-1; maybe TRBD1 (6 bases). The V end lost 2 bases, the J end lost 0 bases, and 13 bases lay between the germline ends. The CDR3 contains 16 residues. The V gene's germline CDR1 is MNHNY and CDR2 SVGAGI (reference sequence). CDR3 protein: CASSYRTGGLNTEAFF. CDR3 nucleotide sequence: TGTGCCAGCAGTTACCGGACGGGGGGGCTGAACACTGAAGCTTTCTTT.

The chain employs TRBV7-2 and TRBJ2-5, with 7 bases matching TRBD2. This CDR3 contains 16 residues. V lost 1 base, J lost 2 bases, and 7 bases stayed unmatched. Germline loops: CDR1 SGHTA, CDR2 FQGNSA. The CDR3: CASSLDLSSGQETQYF. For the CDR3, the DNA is TGTGCCAGCAGCTTAGACCTATCTAGCGGACAAGAGACCCAGTACTTC.

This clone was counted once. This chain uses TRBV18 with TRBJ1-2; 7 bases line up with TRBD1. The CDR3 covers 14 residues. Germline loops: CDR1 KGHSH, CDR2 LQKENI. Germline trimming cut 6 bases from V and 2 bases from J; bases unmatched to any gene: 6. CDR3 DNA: TGTGCCAGCTCTTACGAGGGGGCCAACTATGGCTACACCTTC. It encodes CASSYEGANYGYTF.

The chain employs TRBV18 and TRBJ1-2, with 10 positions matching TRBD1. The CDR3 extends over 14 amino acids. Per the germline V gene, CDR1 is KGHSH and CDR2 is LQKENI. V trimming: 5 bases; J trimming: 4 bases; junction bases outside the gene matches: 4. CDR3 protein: CASSSGQGVYGYTF. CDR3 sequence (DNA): TGTGCCAGCTCATCCGGACAGGGGGTCTATGGCTACACCTTC.

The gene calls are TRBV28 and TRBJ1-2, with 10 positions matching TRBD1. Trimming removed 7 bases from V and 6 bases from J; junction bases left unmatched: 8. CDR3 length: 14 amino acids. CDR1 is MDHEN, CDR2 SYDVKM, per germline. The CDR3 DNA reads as TGTGCCAGCAACCCGGACAGGGGGGGACATGGCTACACCTTC. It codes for CASNPDRGGHGYTF.

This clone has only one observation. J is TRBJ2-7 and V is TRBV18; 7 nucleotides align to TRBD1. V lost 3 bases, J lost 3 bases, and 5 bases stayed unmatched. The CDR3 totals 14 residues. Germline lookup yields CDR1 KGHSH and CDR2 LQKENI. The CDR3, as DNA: TGTGCCAGCTCACCGGGACAGCGCATCTACGAGCAGTACTTC. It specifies CASSPGQRIYEQYF. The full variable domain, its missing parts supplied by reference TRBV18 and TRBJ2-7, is NAGVMQNPRHLVRRRGQEARLRCSPMKGHSHVYWYRQLPEEGLKFMVYLQKENIIDESGMPKERFSAEFPKEGPSILRIQQVVRGDSAAYFCASSPGQRIYEQYFGPGTRLTVT.

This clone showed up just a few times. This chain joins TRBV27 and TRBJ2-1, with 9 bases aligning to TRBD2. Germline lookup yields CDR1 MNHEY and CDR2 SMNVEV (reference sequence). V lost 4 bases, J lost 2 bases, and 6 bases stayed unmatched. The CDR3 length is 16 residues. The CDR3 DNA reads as TGTGCCAGCAGTTCAAGCCTAGCGGGGACCTACAATGAGCAGTTCTTC. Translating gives CASSSSLAGTYNEQFF.

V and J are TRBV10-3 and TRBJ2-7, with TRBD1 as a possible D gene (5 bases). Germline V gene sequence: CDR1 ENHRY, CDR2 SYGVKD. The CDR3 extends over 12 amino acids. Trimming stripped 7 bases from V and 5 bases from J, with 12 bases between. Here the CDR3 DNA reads TGTGCCATCAACGACCCAGGGAACGAGCAGTACTTC. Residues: CAINDPGNEQYF.

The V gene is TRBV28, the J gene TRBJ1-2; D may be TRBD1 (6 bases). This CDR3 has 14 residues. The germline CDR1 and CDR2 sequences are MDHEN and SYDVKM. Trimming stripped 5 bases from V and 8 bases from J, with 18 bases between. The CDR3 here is CASSVLGGGGGYTF. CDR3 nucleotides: TGTGCCAGCAGTGTCCTAGGGGGGGGAGGGGGCTACACCTTC.

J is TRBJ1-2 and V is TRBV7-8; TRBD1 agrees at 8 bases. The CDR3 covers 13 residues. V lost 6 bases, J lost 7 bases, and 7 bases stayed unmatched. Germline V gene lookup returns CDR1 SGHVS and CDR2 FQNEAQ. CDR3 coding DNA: TGTGCCAGCAGACCGGACAGGGAGAGTGGCTACACCTTC. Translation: CASRPDRESGYTF.

This chain's CDR3 is CAWKAGAWETQYF. CDR3 nucleotides: TGTGCCTGGAAAGCGGGAGCCTGGGAGACCCAGTACTTC. The chain carries TRBV30 and TRBJ2-5; 8 bases are a match to TRBD2. J was trimmed by 5 bases and V by 4 bases; bases with no gene match: 6. Germline V gene data show CDR1 as GTSNPN and CDR2 as SVGIG (reference sequence). This CDR3 spans 13 amino acids.

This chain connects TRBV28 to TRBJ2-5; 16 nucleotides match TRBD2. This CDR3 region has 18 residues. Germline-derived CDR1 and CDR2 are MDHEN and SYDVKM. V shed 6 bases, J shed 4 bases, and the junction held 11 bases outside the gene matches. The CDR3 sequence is CASRTTGLAGGPGETQYF. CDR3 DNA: TGTGCCAGCAGAACTACGGGACTAGCGGGAGGGCCGGGAGAGACCCAGTACTTC. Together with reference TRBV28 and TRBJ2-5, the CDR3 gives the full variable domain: DVKVTQSSRYLVKRTGEKVFLECVQDMDHENMFWYRQDPGLGLRLIYFSYDVKMKEKGDIPEGYSVSREKKERFSLILESASTNQTSMYLCASRTTGLAGGPGETQYFGPGTRLLVL.

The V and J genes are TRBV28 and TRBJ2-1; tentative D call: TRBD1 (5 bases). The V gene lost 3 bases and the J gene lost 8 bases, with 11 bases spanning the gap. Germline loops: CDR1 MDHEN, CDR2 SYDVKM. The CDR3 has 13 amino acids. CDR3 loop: CASSFQGDDEQFF. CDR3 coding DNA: TGTGCCAGCAGTTTCCAGGGTGACGATGAGCAGTTCTTC.

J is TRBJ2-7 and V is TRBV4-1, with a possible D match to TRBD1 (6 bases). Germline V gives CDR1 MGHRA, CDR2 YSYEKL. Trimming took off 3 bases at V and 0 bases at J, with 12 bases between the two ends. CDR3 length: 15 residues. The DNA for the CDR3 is TGCGCCAGCAGCCATCCCGACAGGCTCTCCTACGAGCAGTACTTC. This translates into CASSHPDRLSYEQYF.

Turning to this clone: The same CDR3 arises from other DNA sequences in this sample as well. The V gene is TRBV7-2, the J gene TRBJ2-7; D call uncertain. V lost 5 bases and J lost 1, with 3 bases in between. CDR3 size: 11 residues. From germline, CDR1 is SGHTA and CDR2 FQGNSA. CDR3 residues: CASSPSYEQYF. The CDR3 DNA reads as TGTGCCAGCAGCCCATCCTACGAGCAGTACTTC.

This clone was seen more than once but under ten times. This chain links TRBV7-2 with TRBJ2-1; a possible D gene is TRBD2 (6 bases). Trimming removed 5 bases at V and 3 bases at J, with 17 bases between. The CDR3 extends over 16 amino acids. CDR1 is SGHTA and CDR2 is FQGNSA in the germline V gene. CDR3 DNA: TGTGCCAGCAGCCCCCCCGGGTTGGGGGGCTACAATGAGCAGTTCTTC. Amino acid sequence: CASSPPGLGGYNEQFF. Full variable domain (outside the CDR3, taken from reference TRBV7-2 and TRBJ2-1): GAGVSQSPSNKVTEKGKDVELRCDPISGHTALYWYRQSLGQGLEFLIYFQGNSAPDKSGLPSDRFSAERTGGSVSTLTIQRTQQEDSAVYLCASSPPGLGGYNEQFFGPGTRLTVL.

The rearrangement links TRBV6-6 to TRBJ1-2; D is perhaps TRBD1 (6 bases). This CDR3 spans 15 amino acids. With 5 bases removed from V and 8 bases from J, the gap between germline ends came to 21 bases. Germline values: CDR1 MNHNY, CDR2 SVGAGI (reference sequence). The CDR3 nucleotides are TGTGCCAGCAGTCCTTGGAACGTGGGACAAAAGGGCTACACCTTC. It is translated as CASSPWNVGQKGYTF.

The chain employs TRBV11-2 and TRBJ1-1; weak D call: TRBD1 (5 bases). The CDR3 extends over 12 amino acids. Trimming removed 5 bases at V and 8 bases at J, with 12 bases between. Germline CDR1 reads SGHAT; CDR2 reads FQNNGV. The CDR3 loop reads CASSPGGGEAFF. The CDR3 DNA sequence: TGTGCCAGCAGCCCGGGGGGAGGGGAAGCTTTCTTT.